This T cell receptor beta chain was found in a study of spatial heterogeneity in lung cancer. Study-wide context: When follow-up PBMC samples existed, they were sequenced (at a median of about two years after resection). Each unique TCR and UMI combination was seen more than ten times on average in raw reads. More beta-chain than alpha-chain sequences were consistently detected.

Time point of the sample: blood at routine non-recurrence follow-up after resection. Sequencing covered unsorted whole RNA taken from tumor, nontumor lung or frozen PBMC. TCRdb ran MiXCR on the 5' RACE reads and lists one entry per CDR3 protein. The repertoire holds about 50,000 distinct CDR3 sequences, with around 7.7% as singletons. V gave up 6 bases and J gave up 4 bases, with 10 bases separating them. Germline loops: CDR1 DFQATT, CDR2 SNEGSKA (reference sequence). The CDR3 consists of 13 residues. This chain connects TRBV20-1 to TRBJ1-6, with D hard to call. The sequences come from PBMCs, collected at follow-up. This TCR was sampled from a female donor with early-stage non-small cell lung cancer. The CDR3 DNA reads TGCAGTGCCCACCCCGTTTATAATTCACCCCTCCACTTT. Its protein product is CSAHPVYNSPLHF.